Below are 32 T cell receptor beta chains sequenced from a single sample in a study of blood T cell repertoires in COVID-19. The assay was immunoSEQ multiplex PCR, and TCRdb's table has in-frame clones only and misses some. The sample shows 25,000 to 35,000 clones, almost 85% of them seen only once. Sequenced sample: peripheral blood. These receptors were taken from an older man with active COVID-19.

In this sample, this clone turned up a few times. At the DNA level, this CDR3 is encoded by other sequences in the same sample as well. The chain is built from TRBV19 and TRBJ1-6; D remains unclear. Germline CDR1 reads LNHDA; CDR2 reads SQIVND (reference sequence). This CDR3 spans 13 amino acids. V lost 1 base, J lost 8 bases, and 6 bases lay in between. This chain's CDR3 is CASSIVRDSPLHF. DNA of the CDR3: TGTGCCAGTAGTATAGTCCGAGATTCACCCCTCCACTTT. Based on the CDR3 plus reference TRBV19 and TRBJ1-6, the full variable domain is DGGITQSPKYLFRKEGQNVTLSCEQNLNHDAMYWYRQDPGQGLRLIYYSQIVNDFQKGDIAEGYSVSREKKESFPLTVTSAQKNPTAFYLCASSIVRDSPLHFGNGTRLTVT.

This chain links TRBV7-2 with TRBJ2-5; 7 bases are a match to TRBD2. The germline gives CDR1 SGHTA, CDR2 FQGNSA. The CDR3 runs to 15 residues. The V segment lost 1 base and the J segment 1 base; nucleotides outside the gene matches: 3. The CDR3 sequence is CASSLGLAAQETQYF. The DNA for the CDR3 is TGTGCCAGCAGCTTAGGGCTAGCGGCCCAAGAGACCCAGTACTTC.

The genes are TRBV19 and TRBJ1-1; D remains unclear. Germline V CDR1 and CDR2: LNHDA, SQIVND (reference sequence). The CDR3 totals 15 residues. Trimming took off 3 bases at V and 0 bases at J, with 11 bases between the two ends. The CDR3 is CASSMVRPVNTEAFF. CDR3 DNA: TGTGCCAGTAGTATGGTCCGCCCAGTGAACACTGAAGCTTTCTTT.

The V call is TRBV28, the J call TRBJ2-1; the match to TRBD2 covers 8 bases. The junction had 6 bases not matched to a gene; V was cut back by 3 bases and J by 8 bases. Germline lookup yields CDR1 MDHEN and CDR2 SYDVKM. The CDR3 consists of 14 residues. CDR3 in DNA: TGTGCCAGCAGTTTTAGCGGGGAGAGCGATGAGCAGTTCTTC. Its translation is CASSFSGESDEQFF. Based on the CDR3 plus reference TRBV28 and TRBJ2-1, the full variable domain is DVKVTQSSRYLVKRTGEKVFLECVQDMDHENMFWYRQDPGLGLRLIYFSYDVKMKEKGDIPEGYSVSREKKERFSLILESASTNQTSMYLCASSFSGESDEQFFGPGTRLTVL.

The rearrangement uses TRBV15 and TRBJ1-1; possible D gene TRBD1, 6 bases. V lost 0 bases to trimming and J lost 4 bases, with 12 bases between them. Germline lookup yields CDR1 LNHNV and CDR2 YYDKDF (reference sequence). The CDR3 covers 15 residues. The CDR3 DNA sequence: TGTGCCACCAGCAGAGAGGGGGCCTTGGGCACTGAAGCTTTCTTT. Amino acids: CATSREGALGTEAFF.

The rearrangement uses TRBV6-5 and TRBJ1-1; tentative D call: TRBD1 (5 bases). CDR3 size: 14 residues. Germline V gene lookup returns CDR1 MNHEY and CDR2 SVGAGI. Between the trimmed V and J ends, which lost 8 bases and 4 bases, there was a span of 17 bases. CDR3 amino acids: CASARDPGGTEAFF. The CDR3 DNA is TGTGCCAGCGCCAGGGACCCGGGAGGCACTGAAGCTTTCTTT.

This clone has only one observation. The CDR3 DNA reads TGTGCCAGCAAAAAACACAGAACCCGTAGCTACACCTTC. Its translation is CASKKHRTRSYTF. The chain uses TRBV28 and TRBJ1-2; D gene uncertain. V gave up 7 bases and J gave up 9 bases, with 18 bases separating them. Germline V CDR1 and CDR2: MDHEN, SYDVKM. The length of the CDR3 is 13 residues.

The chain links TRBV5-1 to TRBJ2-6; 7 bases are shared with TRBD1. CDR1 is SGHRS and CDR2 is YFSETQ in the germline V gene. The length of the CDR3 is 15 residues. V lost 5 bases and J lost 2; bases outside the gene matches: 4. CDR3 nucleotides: TGCGCCAGCAGAATCCAGGGGGCTGGGGCCAACGTCCTGACTTTC. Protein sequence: CASRIQGAGANVLTF.

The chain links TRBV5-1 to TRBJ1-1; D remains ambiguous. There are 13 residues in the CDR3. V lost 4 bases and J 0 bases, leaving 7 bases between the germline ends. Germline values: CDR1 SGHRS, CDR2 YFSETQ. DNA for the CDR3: TGCGCCAGCAGCCCCCTTGTGAACACTGAAGCTTTCTTT. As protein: CASSPLVNTEAFF.

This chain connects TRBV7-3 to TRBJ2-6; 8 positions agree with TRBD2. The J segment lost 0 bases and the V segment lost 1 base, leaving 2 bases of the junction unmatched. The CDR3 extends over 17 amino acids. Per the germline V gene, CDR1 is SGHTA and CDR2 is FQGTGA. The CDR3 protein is CASSLIGGASGANVLTF. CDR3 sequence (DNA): TGTGCCAGCAGCTTAATCGGGGGGGCCTCTGGGGCCAACGTCCTGACTTTC.

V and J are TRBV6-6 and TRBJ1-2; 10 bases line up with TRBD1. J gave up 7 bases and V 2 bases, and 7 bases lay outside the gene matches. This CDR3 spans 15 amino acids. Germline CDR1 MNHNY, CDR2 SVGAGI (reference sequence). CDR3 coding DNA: TGTGCCAGCAGTTACGACGGGACAGGGGCTGCTGGCTACACCTTC. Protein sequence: CASSYDGTGAAGYTF.

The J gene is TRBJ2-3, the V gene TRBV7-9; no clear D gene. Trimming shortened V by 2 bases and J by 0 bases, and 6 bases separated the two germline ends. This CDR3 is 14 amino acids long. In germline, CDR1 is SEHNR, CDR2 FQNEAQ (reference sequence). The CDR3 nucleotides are TGTGCCAGCAGCTTAAGTACTAGCACAGATACGCAGTATTTT. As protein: CASSLSTSTDTQYF.

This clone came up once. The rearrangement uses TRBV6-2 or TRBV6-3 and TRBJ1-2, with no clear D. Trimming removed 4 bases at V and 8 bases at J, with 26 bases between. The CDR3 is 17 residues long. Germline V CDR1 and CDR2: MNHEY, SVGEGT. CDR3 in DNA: TGTGCCAGCAGTTCTACTGGCAAGGGAGGGCCTATGTTAGGCTACACCTTC. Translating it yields CASSSTGKGGPMLGYTF.

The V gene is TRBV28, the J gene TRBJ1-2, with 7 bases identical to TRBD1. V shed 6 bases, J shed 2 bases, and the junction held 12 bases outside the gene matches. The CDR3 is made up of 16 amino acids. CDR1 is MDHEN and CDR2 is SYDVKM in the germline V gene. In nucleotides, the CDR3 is TGTGCCAGCAGACCATTTAGGGACAGAAAAAACTATGGCTACACCTTC. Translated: CASRPFRDRKNYGYTF.

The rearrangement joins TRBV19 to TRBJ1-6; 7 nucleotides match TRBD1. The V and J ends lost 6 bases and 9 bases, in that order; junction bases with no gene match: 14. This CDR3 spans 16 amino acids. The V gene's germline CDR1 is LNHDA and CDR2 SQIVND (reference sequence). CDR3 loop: CASRELWTGHSSPLHF. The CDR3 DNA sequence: TGTGCCAGTAGGGAACTTTGGACAGGTCACAGTTCACCCCTCCACTTT.

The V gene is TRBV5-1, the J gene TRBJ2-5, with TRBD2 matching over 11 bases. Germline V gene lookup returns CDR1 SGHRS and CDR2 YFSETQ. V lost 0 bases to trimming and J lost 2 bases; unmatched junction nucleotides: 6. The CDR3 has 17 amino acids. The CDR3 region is CASSLGLAGGQQETQYF. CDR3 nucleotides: TGCGCCAGCAGCTTGGGGCTAGCGGGGGGACAACAAGAGACCCAGTACTTC.

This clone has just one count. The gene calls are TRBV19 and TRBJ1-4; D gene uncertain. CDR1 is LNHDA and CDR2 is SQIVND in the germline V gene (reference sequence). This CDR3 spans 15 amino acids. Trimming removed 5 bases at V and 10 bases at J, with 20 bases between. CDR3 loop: CASSPLQEDYRKLFF. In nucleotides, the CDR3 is TGTGCCAGTAGTCCCCTGCAGGAAGACTACAGAAAACTGTTTTTT.

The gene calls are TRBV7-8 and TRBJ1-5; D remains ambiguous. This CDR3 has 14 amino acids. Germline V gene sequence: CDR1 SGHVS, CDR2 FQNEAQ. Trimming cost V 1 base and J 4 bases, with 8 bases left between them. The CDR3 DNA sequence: TGTGCCAGCAGCTTAGATGTTCCTAATCAGCCCCAGCATTTT. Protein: CASSLDVPNQPQHF. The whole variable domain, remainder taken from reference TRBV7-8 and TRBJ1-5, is GAGVSQSPRYKVAKRGQDVALRCDPISGHVSLFWYQQALGQGPEFLTYFQNEAQLDKSGLPSDRFFAERPEGSVSTLKIQRTQQEDSAVYLCASSLDVPNQPQHFGDGTRLSIL.

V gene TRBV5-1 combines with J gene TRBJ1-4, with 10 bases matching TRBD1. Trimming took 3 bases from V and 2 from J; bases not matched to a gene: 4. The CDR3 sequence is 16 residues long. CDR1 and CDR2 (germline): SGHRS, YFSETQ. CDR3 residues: CASSSTGQGTNEKLFF. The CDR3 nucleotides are TGCGCCAGCAGCTCTACGGGACAGGGGACTAATGAAAAACTGTTTTTT.

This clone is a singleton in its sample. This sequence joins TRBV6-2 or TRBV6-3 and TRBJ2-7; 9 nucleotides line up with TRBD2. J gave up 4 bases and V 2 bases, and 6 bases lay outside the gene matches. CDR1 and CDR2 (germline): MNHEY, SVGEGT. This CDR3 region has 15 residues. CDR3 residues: CASSYGGLAGYEQYF. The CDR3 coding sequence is TGTGCCAGCAGTTACGGGGGTCTAGCGGGGTACGAGCAGTACTTC.

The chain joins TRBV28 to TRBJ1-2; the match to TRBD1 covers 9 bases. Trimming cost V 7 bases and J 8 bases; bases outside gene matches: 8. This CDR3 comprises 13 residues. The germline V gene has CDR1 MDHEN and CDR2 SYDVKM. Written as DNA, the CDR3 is TGTGCCAGCACTAACAGGGGGCGACGGGGCTACACCTTC. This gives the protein CASTNRGRRGYTF.

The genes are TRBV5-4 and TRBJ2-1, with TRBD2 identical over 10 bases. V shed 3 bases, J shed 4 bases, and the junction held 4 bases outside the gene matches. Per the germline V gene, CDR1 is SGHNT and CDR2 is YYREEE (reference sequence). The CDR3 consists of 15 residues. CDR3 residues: CASSSGTSAYNEQFF. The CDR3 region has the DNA TGTGCCAGCAGCTCCGGGACTAGCGCTTACAATGAGCAGTTCTTC. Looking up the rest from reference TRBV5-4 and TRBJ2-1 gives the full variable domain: ETGVTQSPTHLIKTRGQQVTLRCSSQSGHNTVSWYQQALGQGPQFIFQYYREEENGRGNFPPRFSGLQFPNYSSELNVNALELDDSALYLCASSSGTSAYNEQFFGPGTRLTVL.

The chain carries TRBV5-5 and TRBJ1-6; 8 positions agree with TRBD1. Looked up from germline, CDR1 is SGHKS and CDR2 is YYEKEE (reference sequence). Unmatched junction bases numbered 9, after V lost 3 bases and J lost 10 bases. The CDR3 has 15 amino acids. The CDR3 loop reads CASSSQDRVWSPLHF. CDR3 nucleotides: TGTGCCAGCAGCTCCCAGGACAGGGTTTGGTCACCCCTCCACTTT.

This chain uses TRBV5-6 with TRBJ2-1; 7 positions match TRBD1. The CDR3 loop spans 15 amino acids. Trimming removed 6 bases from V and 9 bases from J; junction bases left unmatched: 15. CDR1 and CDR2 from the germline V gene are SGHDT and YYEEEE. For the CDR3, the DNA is TGTGCCAGCAACGCCGGTATGGACAGGAAAACTGAGCAGTTCTTC. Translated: CASNAGMDRKTEQFF.

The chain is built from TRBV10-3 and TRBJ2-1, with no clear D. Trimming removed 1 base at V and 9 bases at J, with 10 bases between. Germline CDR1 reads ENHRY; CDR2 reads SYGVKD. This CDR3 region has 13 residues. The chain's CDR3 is CAISEFLPGEQFF. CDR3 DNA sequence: TGTGCCATCAGTGAGTTCTTGCCGGGTGAGCAGTTCTTC.

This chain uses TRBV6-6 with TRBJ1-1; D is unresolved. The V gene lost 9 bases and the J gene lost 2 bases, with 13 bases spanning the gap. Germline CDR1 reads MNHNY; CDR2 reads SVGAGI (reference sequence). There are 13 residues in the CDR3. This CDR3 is CASGGQANTEAFF. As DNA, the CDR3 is TGTGCCAGTGGAGGGCAGGCAAACACTGAAGCTTTCTTT.

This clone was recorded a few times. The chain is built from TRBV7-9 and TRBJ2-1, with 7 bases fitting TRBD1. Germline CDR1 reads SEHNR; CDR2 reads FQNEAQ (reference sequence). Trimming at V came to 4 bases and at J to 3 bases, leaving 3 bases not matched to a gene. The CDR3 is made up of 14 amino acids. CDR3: CASSYRDSYNEQFF. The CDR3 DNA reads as TGTGCCAGCAGCTACCGGGACAGCTACAATGAGCAGTTCTTC.

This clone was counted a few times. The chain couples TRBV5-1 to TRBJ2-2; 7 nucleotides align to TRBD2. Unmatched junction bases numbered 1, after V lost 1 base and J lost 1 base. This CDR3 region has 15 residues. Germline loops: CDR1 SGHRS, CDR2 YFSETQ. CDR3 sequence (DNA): TGCGCCAGCAGCTTGTTAGCGGGGAACACCGGGGAGCTGTTTTTT. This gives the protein CASSLLAGNTGELFF.

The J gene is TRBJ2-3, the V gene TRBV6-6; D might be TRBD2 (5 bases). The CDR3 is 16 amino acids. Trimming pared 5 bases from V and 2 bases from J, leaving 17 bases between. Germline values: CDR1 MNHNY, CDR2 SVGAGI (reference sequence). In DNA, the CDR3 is TGTGCCAGCAGTAGGCCTCCCGGGGAAAACACAGATACGCAGTATTTT. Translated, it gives CASSRPPGENTDTQYF.

The CDR3 DNA is TGTGCCAGCAGCTCACTACGTCAGCTCTCTGGGGCCAACGTCCTGACTTTC. Translating gives CASSSLRQLSGANVLTF. The chain has TRBV5-4 and TRBJ2-6; D remains ambiguous. The length of the CDR3 is 17 residues. The ends were cut back, 3 bases at V and 0 bases at J, with 13 bases in the middle. The germline V gene has CDR1 SGHNT and CDR2 YYREEE (reference sequence).

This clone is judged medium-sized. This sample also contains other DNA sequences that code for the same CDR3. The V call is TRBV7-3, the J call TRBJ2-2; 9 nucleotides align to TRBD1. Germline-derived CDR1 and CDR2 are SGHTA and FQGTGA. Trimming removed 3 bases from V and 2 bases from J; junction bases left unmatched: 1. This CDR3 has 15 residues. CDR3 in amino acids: CASSLGQGNTGELFF. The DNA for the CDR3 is TGTGCCAGCAGCTTGGGACAGGGTAACACCGGGGAGCTGTTTTTT.

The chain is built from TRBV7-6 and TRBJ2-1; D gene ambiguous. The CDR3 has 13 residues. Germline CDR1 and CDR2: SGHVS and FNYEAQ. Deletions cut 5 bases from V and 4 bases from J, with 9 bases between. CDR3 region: CASSPTEYNEQFF. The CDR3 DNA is TGTGCCAGCAGCCCCACCGAGTACAATGAGCAGTTCTTC.